These 26 T cell receptor beta chains share one sample of origin, sequenced in a study of blood T cell repertoires in COVID-19. Sequencing used immunoSEQ multiplex PCR; TCRdb keeps in-frame clones, though not all of them. Here the sample spans more than 150,000 clones, nearly 80% being singletons. Material: PBMCs or T cells enriched from blood (not recorded which). The receptor set was obtained from a man aged 55 to 70 who had been exposed to COVID-19.

The genes are TRBV6-5 and TRBJ2-2, with 8 positions matching TRBD2. Looked up from germline, CDR1 is MNHEY and CDR2 is SVGAGI. With V trimmed by 7 bases and J by 7 bases, 5 bases remained unmatched. This CDR3 is 13 amino acids long. The CDR3 loop is CASTGLAGGELFF. CDR3 sequence (DNA): TGTGCCAGCACCGGACTAGCTGGCGGGGAGCTGTTTTTT.

This sequence joins TRBV7-2 and TRBJ2-5; 8 bases are a match to TRBD2. The trim removed 6 bases at V and 3 bases at J, leaving 3 bases unmatched. Per the germline V gene, CDR1 is SGHTA and CDR2 is FQGNSA. This CDR3 has 13 amino acids. CDR3: CASSSGNKETQYF. CDR3 sequence (DNA): TGTGCCAGCAGTAGCGGGAATAAAGAGACCCAGTACTTC.

This clone was found once. The chain uses TRBV30 and TRBJ2-1; perhaps TRBD1 as D (5 bases). This CDR3 has 13 amino acids. The V gene lost 6 bases and the J gene lost 7 bases, with 16 bases spanning the gap. The V gene's germline CDR1 is GTSNPN and CDR2 SVGIG (reference sequence). CDR3 sequence (DNA): TGTGCCTGCCGTGGGGCCCGAGGTAATGAGCAGTTCTTC. Translation: CACRGARGNEQFF.

This chain uses TRBV4-2 with TRBJ2-7; 8 nucleotides align to TRBD2. Trimming took 6 bases from V and 5 from J; bases not matched to a gene: 12. The CDR3 extends over 15 amino acids. Germline loops: CDR1 LGHNA, CDR2 YNFKEQ. The CDR3 DNA reads as TGTGCCAGCAGTGATAGAGCGGGAGTGCCCCACGAGCAGTACTTC. Translating it yields CASSDRAGVPHEQYF.

The chain is built from TRBV7-2 and TRBJ1-6, with 9 bases that match TRBD1. Per germline, CDR1 SGHTA and CDR2 FQGNSA. Losses at the gene ends were 4 bases for V and 7 bases for J; bases not matched to a gene: 5. This CDR3 has 15 amino acids. The CDR3 is CASSSTTGGNSPLHF. For the CDR3, the DNA is TGTGCCAGCAGCTCGACGACAGGGGGGAATTCACCCCTCCACTTT.

The rearrangement uses TRBV5-1 and TRBJ1-2; TRBD1 is a possible D gene (5 bases). V shed 0 bases and J shed 5 bases, with 11 bases lying between them. Looked up from germline, CDR1 is SGHRS and CDR2 is YFSETQ. This CDR3 spans 14 amino acids. CDR3 protein: CASSLEGQQYGYTF. The CDR3 DNA sequence: TGCGCCAGCAGCTTGGAGGGGCAGCAATATGGCTACACCTTC.

V usage is TRBV20-1 and J usage is TRBJ1-2; TRBD1 matches at 9 bases. The CDR3 has 13 residues. Losses at the gene ends were 3 bases for V and 5 bases for J; bases not matched to a gene: 4. The germline gives CDR1 DFQATT, CDR2 SNEGSKA (reference sequence). CDR3 region: CSASTGGWYGYTF. The CDR3 DNA is TGCAGTGCTAGTACAGGGGGCTGGTATGGCTACACCTTC.

This clone appeared a few times. The V and J genes are TRBV6-4 and TRBJ2-7; 11 bases agree with TRBD2. The CDR3 length is 14 residues. V trimming: 2 bases; J trimming: 3 bases; junction bases outside the gene matches: 0. CDR1 is MRHNA and CDR2 is SNTAGT in the germline V gene. The chain's CDR3 is CASSDGTSGYEQYF. CDR3 bases: TGTGCCAGCAGTGACGGGACTAGCGGCTACGAGCAGTACTTC.

This clone has more than one count but fewer than ten. DNA of the CDR3: TGTGCCAGCAGCGCCGGGACAGGGGCTGGAAACACCATATATTTT. It translates to CASSAGTGAGNTIYF. The rearrangement joins TRBV5-4 to TRBJ1-3; 10 bases match TRBD1. J gave up 2 bases and V 4 bases, and 3 bases lay outside the gene matches. Germline V gives CDR1 SGHNT, CDR2 YYREEE (reference sequence). The CDR3 is 15 amino acids.

There are a few counts of this clone. The V and J genes are TRBV15 and TRBJ2-5, with no clear D. The CDR3 spans 14 residues. V dropped 0 bases and J dropped 5 bases, with 10 bases sitting between them. CDR1 is LNHNV, CDR2 YYDKDF, per germline (reference sequence). The CDR3 DNA is TGTGCCACCAGCAGAGATTCGACCGGGGAGACCCAGTACTTC. Its protein product is CATSRDSTGETQYF.

In regard to this clone: The sample has other DNA sequences that encode this CDR3 too. The chain recombines TRBV19 with TRBJ2-7, with 8 bases fitting TRBD2. Trimming cost V 4 bases and J 3 bases; bases outside gene matches: 2. The V gene's germline CDR1 is LNHDA and CDR2 SQIVND (reference sequence). CDR3 length equals 13 residues. CDR3 residues: CASSTGTSYEQYF. As DNA, the CDR3 is TGTGCCAGTAGTACCGGGACTAGCTACGAGCAGTACTTC.

The chain recombines TRBV18 with TRBJ2-2, with TRBD2 identical over 7 bases. The ends lost 6 bases at V and 6 bases at J; junction bases unmatched: 4. There are 13 residues in the CDR3. The V gene's germline CDR1 is KGHSH and CDR2 LQKENI. CDR3 DNA: TGTGCCAGCTCGACTAGCATCGCCGGGGAGCTGTTTTTT. Protein product: CASSTSIAGELFF.

The chain employs TRBV9 and TRBJ1-1; possible D gene TRBD1, 5 bases. The CDR3 extends over 15 amino acids. The V gene's germline CDR1 is SGDLS and CDR2 YYNGEE. Trimming removed 3 bases at V and 3 bases at J, with 15 bases between. The CDR3 nucleotides read TGTGCCAGCAGCGCCGCGGGGGGGTTGGACACTGAAGCTTTCTTT. It translates to CASSAAGGLDTEAFF. Together with reference TRBV9 and TRBJ1-1, the CDR3 gives the full variable domain: DSGVTQTPKHLITATGQRVTLRCSPRSGDLSVYWYQQSLDQGLQFLIQYYNGEERAKGNILERFSAQQFPDLHSELNLSSLELGDSALYFCASSAAGGLDTEAFFGQGTRLTVV.

The gene calls are TRBV10-3 and TRBJ2-3, with 10 bases matching TRBD2. The junction had 0 bases not matched to a gene; V was cut back by 0 bases and J by 3 bases. Germline loops: CDR1 ENHRY, CDR2 SYGVKD. The CDR3 spans 15 residues. The CDR3 coding sequence is TGTGCCATCAGTGAGTCGACTAGCGGGACAGATACGCAGTATTTT. Its translation is CAISESTSGTDTQYF.

The table lists this clone with a few counts. The rearrangement joins TRBV11-2 to TRBJ2-2, with D maybe TRBD2 (5 bases). The V gene's germline CDR1 is SGHAT and CDR2 FQNNGV. The CDR3 sequence is 14 residues long. Trimming left V 3 bases short and J 6 bases short, with 11 bases between. CDR3 in DNA: TGTGCCAGCAGCTTCGCTCGGGGTGCCGGGGAGCTGTTTTTT. Translated: CASSFARGAGELFF.

The chain has TRBV7-2 and TRBJ1-4, with a possible D match to TRBD1 (6 bases). The CDR3 is 15 residues long. Germline CDR1 reads SGHTA; CDR2 reads FQGNSA. V was cut by 6 bases and J by 4 bases, with 15 bases left in between. This chain's CDR3 is CASSEGGVLNEKLFF. CDR3 bases: TGTGCCAGCAGTGAGGGGGGGGTACTTAATGAAAAACTGTTTTTT.

J is TRBJ2-4 and V is TRBV6-2 or TRBV6-3; 7 bases are a match to TRBD1. Germline V gives CDR1 MNHEY, CDR2 SVGEGT. V shed 6 bases, J shed 0 bases, and the junction held 8 bases outside the gene matches. The CDR3 has 16 residues. CDR3 coding DNA: TGTGCCAGCAGCGACGGACAGGATCTAGCCAAAAACATTCAGTACTTC. Encoded protein: CASSDGQDLAKNIQYF.

This chain joins TRBV6-5 and TRBJ1-1; 7 bases map to TRBD1. The CDR3 runs 14 residues. The germline V gene has CDR1 MNHEY and CDR2 SVGAGI. V was pared by 6 bases and J by 0 bases, with 4 bases of the junction left unmatched. The CDR3 reads CASRVGTVNTEAFF. The CDR3, as DNA: TGTGCCAGCAGAGTCGGGACAGTGAACACTGAAGCTTTCTTT.

Turning to this clone: The sample contains more than one DNA sequence encoding this CDR3. The chain has TRBV19 and TRBJ1-1, with TRBD1 matching 7 bases. The V gene end was trimmed by 3 bases and the J gene end by 6 bases; junction bases not matched to a gene: 1. CDR1 is LNHDA and CDR2 is SQIVND in the germline V gene (reference sequence). The CDR3 totals 12 residues. This chain's CDR3 is CASSIRGAEAFF. The DNA of the CDR3 is TGTGCCAGTAGTATCAGGGGGGCTGAAGCTTTCTTT.

V usage is TRBV9 and J usage is TRBJ1-5; possible D gene TRBD1, 6 bases. There are 15 residues in the CDR3. The ends were cut back, 4 bases at V and 8 bases at J, with 19 bases in the middle. Looked up from germline, CDR1 is SGDLS and CDR2 is YYNGEE. The CDR3 spells CASSQGSGRGEPQHF. In DNA, the CDR3 is TGTGCCAGCAGCCAGGGGTCAGGACGGGGAGAGCCCCAGCATTTT. The entire variable domain, with the rest obtained from reference TRBV9 and TRBJ1-5, is as follows: DSGVTQTPKHLITATGQRVTLRCSPRSGDLSVYWYQQSLDQGLQFLIQYYNGEERAKGNILERFSAQQFPDLHSELNLSSLELGDSALYFCASSQGSGRGEPQHFGDGTRLSIL.

This clone was counted a single time. The rearrangement links TRBV6-1 to TRBJ1-1; D gene unclear. CDR1 and CDR2 from the germline V gene are MNHNS and SASEGT. The CDR3 loop spans 11 amino acids. V lost 3 bases to trimming and J lost 7 bases, with 6 bases between them. CDR3 residues: CASSEEGEAFF. The CDR3 bases are TGTGCCAGCAGTGAGGAGGGTGAAGCTTTCTTT.

J is TRBJ2-7 and V is TRBV9; no reliable D call. Trimming left V 4 bases short and J 5 bases short, with 19 bases between. This CDR3 region has 15 residues. CDR1 is SGDLS and CDR2 is YYNGEE in the germline V gene. In DNA, the CDR3 is TGTGCCAGCAGCCCGAGAGGTGCTAGTTCGCACGAGCAGTACTTC. It is translated as CASSPRGASSHEQYF.

This chain connects TRBV28 to TRBJ2-5; possible D gene TRBD1, 5 bases. Trimming cost V 6 bases and J 1 base, with 12 bases left between them. From germline, CDR1 is MDHEN and CDR2 SYDVKM. This CDR3 comprises 14 residues. The CDR3 protein is CASSQQQGQETQYF. CDR3 nucleotide sequence: TGTGCCAGCAGCCAACAGCAGGGCCAAGAGACCCAGTACTTC.

This clone has just one count. V is TRBV11-3 and J is TRBJ2-1, with 13 positions matching TRBD2. V was pared by 5 bases and J by 2 bases, with 6 bases of the junction left unmatched. The CDR3 sequence is 17 residues long. Germline V gene data show CDR1 as SGHNT and CDR2 as YENEEA. The CDR3 sequence is CASSPPGTSGTYNEQFF. The DNA of the CDR3 is TGTGCCAGCAGCCCGCCCGGGACTAGCGGGACCTACAATGAGCAGTTCTTC. Complete variable domain (other parts from reference TRBV11-3 and TRBJ2-1): EAGVVQSPRYKIIEKKQPVAFWCNPISGHNTLYWYLQNLGQGPELLIRYENEEAVDDSQLPKDRFSAERLKGVDSTLKIQPAELGDSAVYLCASSPPGTSGTYNEQFFGPGTRLTVL.

This chain connects TRBV19 to TRBJ1-1; D call uncertain. Trimming cost V 3 bases and J 2 bases, with 10 bases left between them. The CDR3 length is 14 residues. Germline assignment: CDR1 LNHDA and CDR2 SQIVND (reference sequence). This chain's CDR3 is CASSISGGNTEAFF. The CDR3, as DNA: TGTGCCAGTAGTATTTCCGGCGGAAACACTGAAGCTTTCTTT.

The chain employs TRBV2 and TRBJ2-1; TRBD2 matches at 7 bases. The CDR3 is 14 residues long. Germline assignment: CDR1 SNHLY and CDR2 FYNNEI. The ends lost 8 bases at V and 4 bases at J; junction bases unmatched: 8. The CDR3 coding sequence is TGTGCCAGCGGAGGACTAGTCGGTTACAATGAGCAGTTCTTC. Its protein is CASGGLVGYNEQFF. Variable domain in full (rest from reference TRBV2 and TRBJ2-1): EPEVTQTPSHQVTQMGQEVILRCVPISNHLYFYWYRQILGQKVEFLVSFYNNEISEKSEIFDDQFSVERPDGSNFTLKIRSTKLEDSAMYFCASGGLVGYNEQFFGPGTRLTVL.